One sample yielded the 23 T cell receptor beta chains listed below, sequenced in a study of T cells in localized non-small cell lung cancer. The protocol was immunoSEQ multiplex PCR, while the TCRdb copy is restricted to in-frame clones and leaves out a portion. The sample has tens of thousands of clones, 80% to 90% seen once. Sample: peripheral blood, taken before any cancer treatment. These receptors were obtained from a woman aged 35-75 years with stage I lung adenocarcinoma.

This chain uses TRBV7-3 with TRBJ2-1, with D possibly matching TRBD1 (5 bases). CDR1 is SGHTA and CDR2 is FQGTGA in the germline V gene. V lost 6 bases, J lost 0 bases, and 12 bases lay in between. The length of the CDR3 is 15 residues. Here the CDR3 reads CASSLGPSSYNEQFF. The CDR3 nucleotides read TGTGCCAGCAGTTTGGGGCCGAGCTCCTACAATGAGCAGTTCTTC.

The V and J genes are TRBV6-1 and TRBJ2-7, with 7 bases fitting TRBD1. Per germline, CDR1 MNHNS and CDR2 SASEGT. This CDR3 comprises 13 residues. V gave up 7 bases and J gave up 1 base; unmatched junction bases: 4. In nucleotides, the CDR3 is TGTGCCAGCACCCCGGGACAGTCCTACGAGCAGTACTTC. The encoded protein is CASTPGQSYEQYF.

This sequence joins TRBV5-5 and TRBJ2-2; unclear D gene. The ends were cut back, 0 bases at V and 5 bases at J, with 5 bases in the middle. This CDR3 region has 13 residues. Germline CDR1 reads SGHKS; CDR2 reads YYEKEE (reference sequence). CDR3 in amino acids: CASSLDRTGELFF. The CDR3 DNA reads TGTGCCAGCAGCTTGGATCGTACCGGGGAGCTGTTTTTT.

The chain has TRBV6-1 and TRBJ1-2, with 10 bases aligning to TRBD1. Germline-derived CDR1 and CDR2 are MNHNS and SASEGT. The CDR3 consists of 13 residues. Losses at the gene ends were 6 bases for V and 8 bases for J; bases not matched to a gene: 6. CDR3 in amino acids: CASRTGGLEGYTF. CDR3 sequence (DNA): TGTGCCAGCAGGACAGGGGGCTTGGAGGGCTACACCTTC.

The CDR3 here is CASSGGTGMMMDEQFF. The CDR3 nucleotides are TGTGCCAGCAGCGGAGGGACAGGGATGATGATGGATGAGCAGTTCTTC. V and J are TRBV9 and TRBJ2-1, with 9 bases identical to TRBD1. The CDR3 consists of 16 residues. Germline CDR1 and CDR2: SGDLS and YYNGEE. V lost 3 bases, J lost 8 bases, and 12 bases stayed unmatched.

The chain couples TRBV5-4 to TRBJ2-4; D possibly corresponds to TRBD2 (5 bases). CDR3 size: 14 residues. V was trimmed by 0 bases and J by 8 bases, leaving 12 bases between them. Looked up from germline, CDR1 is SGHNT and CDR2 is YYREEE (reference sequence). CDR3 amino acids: CASSLAGYDDIQYF. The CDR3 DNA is TGTGCCAGCAGCTTGGCGGGGTACGACGACATTCAGTACTTC.

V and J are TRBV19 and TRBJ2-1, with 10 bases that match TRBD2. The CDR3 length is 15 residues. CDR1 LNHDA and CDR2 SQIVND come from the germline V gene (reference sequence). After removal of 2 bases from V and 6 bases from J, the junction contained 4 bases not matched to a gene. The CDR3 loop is CASSISSGRANEQFF. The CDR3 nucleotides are TGTGCCAGTAGTATATCCAGCGGGAGGGCCAATGAGCAGTTCTTC.

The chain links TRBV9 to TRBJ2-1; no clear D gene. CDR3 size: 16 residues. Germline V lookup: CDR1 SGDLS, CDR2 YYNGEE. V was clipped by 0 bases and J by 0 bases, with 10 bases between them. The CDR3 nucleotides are TGTGCCAGCAGCGTAGGTCCAGTTAGCTCCTACAATGAGCAGTTCTTC. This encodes CASSVGPVSSYNEQFF.

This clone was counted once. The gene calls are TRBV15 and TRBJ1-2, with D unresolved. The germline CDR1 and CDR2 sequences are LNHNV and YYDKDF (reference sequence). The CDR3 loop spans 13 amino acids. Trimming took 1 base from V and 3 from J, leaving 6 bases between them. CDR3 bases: TGTGCCACCAGCAGAGCCTTTTACTATGGCTACACCTTC. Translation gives CATSRAFYYGYTF.

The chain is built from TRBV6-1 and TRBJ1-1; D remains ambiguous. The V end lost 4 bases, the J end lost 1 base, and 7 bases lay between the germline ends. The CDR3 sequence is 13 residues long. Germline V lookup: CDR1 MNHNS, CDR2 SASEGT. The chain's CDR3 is CASSVRQNTEAFF. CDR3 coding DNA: TGTGCCAGCAGTGTCAGACAGAACACTGAAGCTTTCTTT.

This chain's CDR3 is CASNLRQSSSPLHF. DNA for the CDR3: TGTGCCAGCAACCTCCGGCAGAGTAGTTCACCCCTCCACTTT. V gene TRBV28 combines with J gene TRBJ1-6; D gene ambiguous. V lost 7 bases and J lost 9, with 16 bases in between. This CDR3 contains 14 residues. Germline CDR1 MDHEN, CDR2 SYDVKM. The entire variable domain, with the rest obtained from reference TRBV28 and TRBJ1-6, is as follows: DVKVTQSSRYLVKRTGEKVFLECVQDMDHENMFWYRQDPGLGLRLIYFSYDVKMKEKGDIPEGYSVSREKKERFSLILESASTNQTSMYLCASNLRQSSSPLHFGNGTRLTVT.

DNA of the CDR3: TGTGCCAGCAGCTTCAGAGGAGGCAGAAAAACCTACGAGCAGTACTTC. Translated: CASSFRGGRKTYEQYF. V and J are TRBV5-4 and TRBJ2-7; a weak D match, TRBD2 (5 bases). Between the trimmed V and J ends, which lost 2 bases and 2 bases, there was a span of 17 bases. The V gene's germline CDR1 is SGHNT and CDR2 YYREEE (reference sequence). The CDR3 extends over 16 amino acids.

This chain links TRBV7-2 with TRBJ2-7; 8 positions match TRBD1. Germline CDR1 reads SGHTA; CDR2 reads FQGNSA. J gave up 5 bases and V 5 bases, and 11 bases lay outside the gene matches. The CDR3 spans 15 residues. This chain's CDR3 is CASSPGQGSYDEQYF. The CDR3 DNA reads TGTGCCAGCAGCCCTGGACAGGGAAGTTATGACGAGCAGTACTTC.

This CDR3 is CASSSGPHYTQYF. CDR3 nucleotides: TGCGCCAGCAGCTCGGGGCCGCATTATACCCAGTACTTC. The J gene is TRBJ2-5, the V gene TRBV4-3; D possibly matches TRBD1 or TRBD2 (5 bases each). This CDR3 spans 13 amino acids. The germline V gene encodes CDR1 LGHNA and CDR2 YSLEER. V was cut by 5 bases and J by 8 bases, with 15 bases left in between.

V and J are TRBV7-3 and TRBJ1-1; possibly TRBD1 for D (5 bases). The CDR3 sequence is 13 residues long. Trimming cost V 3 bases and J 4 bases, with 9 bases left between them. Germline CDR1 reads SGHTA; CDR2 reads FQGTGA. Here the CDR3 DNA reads TGTGCCAGCAGCTTCGTGGGGGGCACTGAAGCTTTCTTT. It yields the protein CASSFVGGTEAFF. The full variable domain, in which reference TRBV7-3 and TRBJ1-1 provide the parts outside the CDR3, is GAGVSQTPSNKVTEKGKYVELRCDPISGHTALYWYRQSLGQGPEFLIYFQGTGAADDSGLPNDRFFAVRPEGSVSTLKIQRTERGDSAVYLCASSFVGGTEAFFGQGTRLTVV.

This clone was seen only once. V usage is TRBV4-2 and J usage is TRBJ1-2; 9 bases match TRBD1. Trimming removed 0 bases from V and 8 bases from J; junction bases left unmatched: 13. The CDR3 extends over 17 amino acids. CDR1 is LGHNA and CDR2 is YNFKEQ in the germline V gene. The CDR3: CASSQDSRQGENGGYTF. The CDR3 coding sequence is TGTGCCAGCAGCCAAGACTCGAGACAGGGGGAAAATGGGGGCTACACCTTC.

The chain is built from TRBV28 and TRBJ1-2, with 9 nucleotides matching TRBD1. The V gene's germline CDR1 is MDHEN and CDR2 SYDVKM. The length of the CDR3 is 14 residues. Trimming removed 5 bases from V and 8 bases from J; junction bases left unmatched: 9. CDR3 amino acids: CASSPRTGAGGYTF. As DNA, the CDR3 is TGTGCCAGCAGTCCCCGGACAGGGGCCGGAGGCTACACCTTC.

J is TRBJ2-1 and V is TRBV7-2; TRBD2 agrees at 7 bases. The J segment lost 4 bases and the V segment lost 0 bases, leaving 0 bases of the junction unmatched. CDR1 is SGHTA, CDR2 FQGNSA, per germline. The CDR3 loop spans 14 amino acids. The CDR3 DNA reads TGTGCCAGCAGCTTAGCGGGGGGGTACAATGAGCAGTTCTTC. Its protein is CASSLAGGYNEQFF.

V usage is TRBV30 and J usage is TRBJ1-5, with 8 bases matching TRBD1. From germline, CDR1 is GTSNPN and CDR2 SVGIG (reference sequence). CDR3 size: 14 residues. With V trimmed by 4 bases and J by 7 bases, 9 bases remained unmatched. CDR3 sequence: CAWNRQGRGQPQHF. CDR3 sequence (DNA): TGTGCCTGGAATCGACAGGGGAGAGGGCAGCCCCAGCATTTT. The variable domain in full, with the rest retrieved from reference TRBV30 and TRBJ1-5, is SQTIHQWPATLVQPVGSPLSLECTVEGTSNPNLYWYRQAAGRGLQLLFYSVGIGQISSEVPQNLSASRPQDRQFILSSKKLLLSDSGFYLCAWNRQGRGQPQHFGDGTRLSIL.

The CDR3 reads CASSEVPRDRLYF. The CDR3 nucleotides are TGTGCCAGCAGTGAAGTGCCGAGGGACCGTCTCTACTTC. V gene TRBV6-1 combines with J gene TRBJ2-5; D tentatively reads TRBD1 or TRBD2 (5 bases each). This CDR3 has 13 residues. The germline V and J ends were trimmed by 1 base and 14 bases, with 17 bases remaining between them. Germline V gene data show CDR1 as MNHNS and CDR2 as SASEGT.

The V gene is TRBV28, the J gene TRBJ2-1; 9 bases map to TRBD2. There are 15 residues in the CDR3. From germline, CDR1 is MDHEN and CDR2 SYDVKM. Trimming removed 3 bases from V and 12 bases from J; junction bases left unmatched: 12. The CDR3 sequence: CASSFSVAGVSGQFF. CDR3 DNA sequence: TGTGCCAGCAGTTTTTCGGTAGCGGGAGTAAGCGGGCAGTTCTTC.

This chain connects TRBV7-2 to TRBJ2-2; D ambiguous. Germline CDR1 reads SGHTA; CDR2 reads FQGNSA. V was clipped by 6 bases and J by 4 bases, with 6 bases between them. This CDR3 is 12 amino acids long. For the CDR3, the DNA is TGTGCCAGCAGATCCTTCACCGGGGAGCTGTTTTTT. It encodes CASRSFTGELFF.

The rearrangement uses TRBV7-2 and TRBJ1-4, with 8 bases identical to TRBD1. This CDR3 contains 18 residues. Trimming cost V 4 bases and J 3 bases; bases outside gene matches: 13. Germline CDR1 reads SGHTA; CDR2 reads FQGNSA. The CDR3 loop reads CASSSRGRGSEANEKLFF. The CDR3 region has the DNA TGTGCCAGCAGCTCCAGGGGGCGCGGGTCCGAAGCTAATGAAAAACTGTTTTTT.